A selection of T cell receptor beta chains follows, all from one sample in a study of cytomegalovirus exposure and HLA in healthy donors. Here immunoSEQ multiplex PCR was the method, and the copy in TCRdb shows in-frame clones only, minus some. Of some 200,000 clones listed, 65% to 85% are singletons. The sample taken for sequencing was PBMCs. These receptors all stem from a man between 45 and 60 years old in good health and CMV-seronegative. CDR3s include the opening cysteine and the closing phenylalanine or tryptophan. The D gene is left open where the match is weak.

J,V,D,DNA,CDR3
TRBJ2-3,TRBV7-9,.,TGTGCCAGCAGCTCGGGACAATGGGGCGATACGCAGTATTTT,CASSSGQWGDTQYF
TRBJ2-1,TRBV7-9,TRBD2,TGTGCCAGCAGTTACCGGTCAGCGGGGGTCTACAATGAGCAGTTCTTC,CASSYRSAGVYNEQFF
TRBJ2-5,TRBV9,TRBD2,TGTGCCAGCAGTGATCCCAGCGGGGGTGAGACCCAGTACTTC,CASSDPSGGETQYF
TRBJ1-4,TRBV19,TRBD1,TGTGCCACCTCGGACAGGGTTGAAAAACTGTTTTTT,CATSDRVEKLFF
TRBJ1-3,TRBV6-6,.,TGTGCCAGCAGTCCGCGGACACCATACTCTGGAAACACCATATATTTT,CASSPRTPYSGNTIYF
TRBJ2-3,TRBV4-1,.,TGCGCCAGCAGCCAAGAACTAGCCGTGGGCGGAGATACGCAGTATTTT,CASSQELAVGGDTQYF
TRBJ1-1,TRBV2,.,TGTGCCAGCAAGGATCAGAGACTTGGCACTGAAGCTTTCTTT,CASKDQRLGTEAFF
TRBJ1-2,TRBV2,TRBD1,TGTGCCAGCCAGACAGGGGTAGGAGGTGGCTACACCTTC,CASQTGVGGGYTF
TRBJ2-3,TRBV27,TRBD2,TGTGCCAGCAGTTTCCCCTCCCCTAGCGGGGGAGGCACCAATACGCAGTATTTT,CASSFPSPSGGGTNTQYF
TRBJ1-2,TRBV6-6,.,TGTGCCAGCAGTTACTTCGATAGCCGGGAGGGCTACACCTTC,CASSYFDSREGYTF
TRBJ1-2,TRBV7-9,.,TGTTCCAGCAGCAAGGACGGAGGGTATGGCTACACCTTC,CSSSKDGGYGYTF
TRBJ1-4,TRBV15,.,TGTGCCACCAGCAGAGATCTGTGGGGGCGGGATGAAAAACTGTTTTTT,CATSRDLWGRDEKLFF
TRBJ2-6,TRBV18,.,TGTGCCAGCTCACGATCGGGGGCTGGGGCCAACGTCCTGACTTTC,CASSRSGAGANVLTF
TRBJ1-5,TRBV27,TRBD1,TGTGCCAGCAGTTTATCGACAGGGGGTCAGCCCCAGCATTTT,CASSLSTGGQPQHF